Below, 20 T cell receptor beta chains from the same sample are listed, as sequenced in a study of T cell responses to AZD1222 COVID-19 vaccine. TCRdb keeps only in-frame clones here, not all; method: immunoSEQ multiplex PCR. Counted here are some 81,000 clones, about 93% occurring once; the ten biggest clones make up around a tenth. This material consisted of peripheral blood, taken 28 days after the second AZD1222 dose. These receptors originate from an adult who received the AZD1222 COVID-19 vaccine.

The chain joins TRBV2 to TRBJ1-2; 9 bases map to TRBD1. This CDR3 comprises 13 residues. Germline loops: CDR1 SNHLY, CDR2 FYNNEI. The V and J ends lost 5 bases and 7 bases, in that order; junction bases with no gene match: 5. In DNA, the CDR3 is TGTGCCAGCAGTCGGGACAGGGTTGTTGGCTACACCTTC. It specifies CASSRDRVVGYTF.

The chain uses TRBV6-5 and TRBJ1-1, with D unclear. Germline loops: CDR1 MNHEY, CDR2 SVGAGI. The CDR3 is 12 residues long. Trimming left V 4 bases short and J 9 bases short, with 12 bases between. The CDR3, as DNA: TGTGCCAGCAGTTCTGGAGTCCCCCAAGCTTTCTTT. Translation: CASSSGVPQAFF.

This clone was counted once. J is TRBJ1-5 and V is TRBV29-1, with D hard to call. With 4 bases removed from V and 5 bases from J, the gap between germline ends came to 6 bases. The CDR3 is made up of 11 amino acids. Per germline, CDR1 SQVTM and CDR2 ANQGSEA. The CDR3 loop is CSVGGDQPQHF. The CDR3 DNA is TGCAGCGTTGGAGGAGATCAGCCCCAGCATTTT.

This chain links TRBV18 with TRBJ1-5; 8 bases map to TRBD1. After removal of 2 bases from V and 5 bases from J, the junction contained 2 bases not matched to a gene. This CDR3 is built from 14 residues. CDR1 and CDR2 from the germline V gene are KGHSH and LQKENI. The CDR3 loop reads CASSPGTGYQPQHF. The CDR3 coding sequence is TGTGCCAGCTCACCAGGGACAGGCTATCAGCCCCAGCATTTT. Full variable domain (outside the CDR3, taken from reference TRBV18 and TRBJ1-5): NAGVMQNPRHLVRRRGQEARLRCSPMKGHSHVYWYRQLPEEGLKFMVYLQKENIIDESGMPKERFSAEFPKEGPSILRIQQVVRGDSAAYFCASSPGTGYQPQHFGDGTRLSIL.

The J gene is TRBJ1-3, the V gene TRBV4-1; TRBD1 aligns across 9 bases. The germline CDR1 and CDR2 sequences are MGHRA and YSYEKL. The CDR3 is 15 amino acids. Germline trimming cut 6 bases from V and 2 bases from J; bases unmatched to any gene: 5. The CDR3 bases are TGCGCCAGCAGTCCTGGACAGGGGCCTGGAAACACCATATATTTT. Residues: CASSPGQGPGNTIYF.

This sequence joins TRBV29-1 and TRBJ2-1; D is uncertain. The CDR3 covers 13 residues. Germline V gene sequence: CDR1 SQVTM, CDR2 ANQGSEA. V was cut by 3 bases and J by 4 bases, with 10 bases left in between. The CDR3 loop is CSVDADGYNEQFF. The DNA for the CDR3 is TGCAGCGTTGATGCAGACGGATACAATGAGCAGTTCTTC.

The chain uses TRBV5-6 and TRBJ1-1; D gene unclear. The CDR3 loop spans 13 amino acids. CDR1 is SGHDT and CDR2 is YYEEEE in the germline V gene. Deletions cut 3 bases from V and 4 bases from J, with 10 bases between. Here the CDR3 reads CASSSPRATEAFF. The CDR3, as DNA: TGTGCCAGCAGCTCCCCCCGAGCCACTGAAGCTTTCTTT. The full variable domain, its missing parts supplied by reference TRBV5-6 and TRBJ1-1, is DAGVTQSPTHLIKTRGQQVTLRCSPKSGHDTVSWYQQALGQGPQFIFQYYEEEERQRGNFPDRFSGHQFPNYSSELNVNALLLGDSALYLCASSSPRATEAFFGQGTRLTVV.

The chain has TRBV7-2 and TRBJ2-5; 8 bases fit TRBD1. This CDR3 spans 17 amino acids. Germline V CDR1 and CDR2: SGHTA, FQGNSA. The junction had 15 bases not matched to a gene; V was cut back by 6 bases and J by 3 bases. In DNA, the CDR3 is TGTGCCAGCAGACGAGACCAAGCAGGGGGCTCTGAAGAGACCCAGTACTTC. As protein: CASRRDQAGGSEETQYF.

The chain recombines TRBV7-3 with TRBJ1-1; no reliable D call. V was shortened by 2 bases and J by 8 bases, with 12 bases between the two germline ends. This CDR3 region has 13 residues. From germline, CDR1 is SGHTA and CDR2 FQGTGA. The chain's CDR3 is CASSLQEDGEAFF. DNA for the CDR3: TGTGCCAGCAGCTTACAGGAAGACGGCGAAGCTTTCTTT. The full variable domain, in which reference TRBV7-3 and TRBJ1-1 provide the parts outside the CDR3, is GAGVSQTPSNKVTEKGKYVELRCDPISGHTALYWYRQSLGQGPEFLIYFQGTGAADDSGLPNDRFFAVRPEGSVSTLKIQRTERGDSAVYLCASSLQEDGEAFFGQGTRLTVV.

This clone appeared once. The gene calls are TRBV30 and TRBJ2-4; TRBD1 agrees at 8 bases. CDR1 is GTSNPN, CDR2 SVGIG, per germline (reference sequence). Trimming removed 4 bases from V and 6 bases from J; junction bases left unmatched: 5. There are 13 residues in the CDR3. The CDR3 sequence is CAWNGQGRNIQYF. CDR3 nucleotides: TGTGCCTGGAATGGACAGGGCAGAAACATTCAGTACTTC.

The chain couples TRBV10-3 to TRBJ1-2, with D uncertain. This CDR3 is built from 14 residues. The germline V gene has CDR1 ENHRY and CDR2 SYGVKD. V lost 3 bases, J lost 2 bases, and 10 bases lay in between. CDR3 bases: TGTGCCATCAGTGAAAAGCGCGTCAACTATGGCTACACCTTC. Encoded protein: CAISEKRVNYGYTF.

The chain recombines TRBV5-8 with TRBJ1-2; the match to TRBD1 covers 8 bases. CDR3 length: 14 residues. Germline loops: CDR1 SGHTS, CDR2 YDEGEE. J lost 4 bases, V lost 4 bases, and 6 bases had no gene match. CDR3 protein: CASSPKDRGYGYTF. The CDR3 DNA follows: TGTGCCAGCAGCCCAAAAGACAGGGGCTATGGCTACACCTTC.

CDR3 amino acids: CASSVDGGTDTQYF. The CDR3 bases are TGTGCCAGCAGCGTAGACGGAGGAACAGATACGCAGTATTTT. The chain uses TRBV9 and TRBJ2-3; possible D gene TRBD2, 5 bases. Germline values: CDR1 SGDLS, CDR2 YYNGEE. The CDR3 sequence is 14 residues long. Trimming cost V 0 bases and J 3 bases, with 8 bases left between them.

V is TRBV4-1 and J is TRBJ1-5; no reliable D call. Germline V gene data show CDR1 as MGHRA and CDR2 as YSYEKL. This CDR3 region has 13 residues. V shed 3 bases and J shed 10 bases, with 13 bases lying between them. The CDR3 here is CASSQSEEDPQHF. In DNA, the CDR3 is TGCGCCAGCAGCCAGTCAGAGGAGGACCCCCAGCATTTT.

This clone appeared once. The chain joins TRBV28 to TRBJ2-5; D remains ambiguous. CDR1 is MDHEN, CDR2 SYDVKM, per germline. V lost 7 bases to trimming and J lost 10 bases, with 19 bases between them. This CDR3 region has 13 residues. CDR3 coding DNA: TGTGCCAGCACCTCCTCAGACACCCAGATCCAGTACTTC. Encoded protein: CASTSSDTQIQYF. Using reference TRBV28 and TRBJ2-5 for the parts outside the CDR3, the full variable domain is DVKVTQSSRYLVKRTGEKVFLECVQDMDHENMFWYRQDPGLGLRLIYFSYDVKMKEKGDIPEGYSVSREKKERFSLILESASTNQTSMYLCASTSSDTQIQYFGPGTRLLVL.

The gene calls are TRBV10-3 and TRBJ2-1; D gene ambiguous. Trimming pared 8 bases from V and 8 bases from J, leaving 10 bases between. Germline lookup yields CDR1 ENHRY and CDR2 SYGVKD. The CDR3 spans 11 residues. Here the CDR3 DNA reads TGTGCCATCGAGAGTAACCATGAGCAGTTCTTC. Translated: CAIESNHEQFF.

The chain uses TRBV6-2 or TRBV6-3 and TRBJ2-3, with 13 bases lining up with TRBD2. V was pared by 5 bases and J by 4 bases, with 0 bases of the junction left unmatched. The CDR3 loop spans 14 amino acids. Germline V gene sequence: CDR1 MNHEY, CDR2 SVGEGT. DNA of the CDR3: TGTGCCAGCAGTGGACTAGCGGGAGCAGATACGCAGTATTTT. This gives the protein CASSGLAGADTQYF.

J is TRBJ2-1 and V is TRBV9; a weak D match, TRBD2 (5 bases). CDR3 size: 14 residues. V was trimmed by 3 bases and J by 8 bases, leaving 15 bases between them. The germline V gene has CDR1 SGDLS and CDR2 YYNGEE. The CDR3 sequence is CASSGKGVGDEQFF. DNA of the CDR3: TGTGCCAGCAGCGGGAAGGGAGTTGGTGATGAGCAGTTCTTC.

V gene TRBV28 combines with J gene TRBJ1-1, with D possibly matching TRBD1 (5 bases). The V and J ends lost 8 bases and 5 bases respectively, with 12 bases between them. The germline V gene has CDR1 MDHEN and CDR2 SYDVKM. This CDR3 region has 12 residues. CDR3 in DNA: TGTGCCAGCGGACTGGGGGGAACTGAAGCTTTCTTT. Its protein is CASGLGGTEAFF.

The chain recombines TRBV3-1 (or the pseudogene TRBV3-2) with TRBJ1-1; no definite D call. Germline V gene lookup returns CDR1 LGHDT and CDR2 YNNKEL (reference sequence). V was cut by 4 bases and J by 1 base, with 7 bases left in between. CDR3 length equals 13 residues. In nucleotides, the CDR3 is TGTGCCAGCAGCCTAAGACAGAACACTGAAGCTTTCTTT. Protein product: CASSLRQNTEAFF.